This T cell receptor (beta chain) was captured by sequencing in a study of T cells in localized non-small cell lung cancer. Findings of the study overall: Uninvolved adjacent lung had more T cell clonality than any other tissue, topping tumor.

This clone was found a few times. Antigen specificity is unknown. This CDR3 is built from 15 residues. Trimming removed 3 bases at V and 3 bases at J, with 13 bases between. From germline, CDR1 is SGHDT and CDR2 YYEEEE. Clones were sequenced by immunoSEQ multiplex PCR, and TCRdb holds only the in-frame ones, with some missing. The sample gives around 78,000 clones, around 81% of which show up once; more than 9% is in the top ten. The sample here was peripheral blood, taken before any cancer treatment. This chain links TRBV5-6 with TRBJ1-5; D might be TRBD1 (6 bases). This TCR was recovered from a female donor older than 55 with stage I lung adenocarcinoma. The CDR3 region has the DNA TGTGCCAGCAGCTCTTACAGGGAGGCCAATCAGCCCCAGCATTTT. Its translation: CASSSYREANQPQHF.